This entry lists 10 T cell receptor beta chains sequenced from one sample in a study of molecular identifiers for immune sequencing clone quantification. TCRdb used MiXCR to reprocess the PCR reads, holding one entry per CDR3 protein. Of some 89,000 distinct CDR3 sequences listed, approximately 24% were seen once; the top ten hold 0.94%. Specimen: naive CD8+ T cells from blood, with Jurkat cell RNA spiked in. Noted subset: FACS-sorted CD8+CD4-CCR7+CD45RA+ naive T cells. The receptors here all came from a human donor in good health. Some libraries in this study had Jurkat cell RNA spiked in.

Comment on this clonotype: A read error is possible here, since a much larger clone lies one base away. The CDR3 loop reads CSARQGSCTEAFF. For the CDR3, the DNA is TGCAGCGCTCGACAGGGCTCGTGCACTGAAGCTTTCTTT. The genes are TRBV29-1 and TRBJ1-1, with 7 bases matching TRBD1. This CDR3 has 13 amino acids. Losses at the gene ends were 7 bases for V and 4 bases for J; bases not matched to a gene: 9. Germline V lookup: CDR1 SQVTM, CDR2 ANQGSEA.

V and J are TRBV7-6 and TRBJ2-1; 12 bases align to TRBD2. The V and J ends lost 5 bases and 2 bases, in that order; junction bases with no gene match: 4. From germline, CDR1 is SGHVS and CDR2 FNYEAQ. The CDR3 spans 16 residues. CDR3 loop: CASSPGTSGPYNEQFF. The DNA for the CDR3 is TGTGCCAGCAGCCCCGGGACTAGCGGGCCCTACAATGAGCAGTTCTTC. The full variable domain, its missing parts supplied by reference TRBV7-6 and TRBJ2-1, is GAGVSQSPRYKVTKRGQDVALRCDPISGHVSLYWYRQALGQGPEFLTYFNYEAQQDKSGLPNDRFSAERPEGSISTLTIQRTEQRDSAMYRCASSPGTSGPYNEQFFGPGTRLTVL.

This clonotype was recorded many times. The CDR3 DNA is TGTGCCAGCAGTGAATTTATCGTGCAGTATTTT. Translated, it gives CASSEFIVQYF. The V call is TRBV6-1, the J call TRBJ2-3; D unresolved. The CDR3 is 11 residues long. Germline V gene sequence: CDR1 MNHNS, CDR2 SASEGT. The V end lost 2 bases, the J end lost 11 bases, and 8 bases lay between the germline ends.

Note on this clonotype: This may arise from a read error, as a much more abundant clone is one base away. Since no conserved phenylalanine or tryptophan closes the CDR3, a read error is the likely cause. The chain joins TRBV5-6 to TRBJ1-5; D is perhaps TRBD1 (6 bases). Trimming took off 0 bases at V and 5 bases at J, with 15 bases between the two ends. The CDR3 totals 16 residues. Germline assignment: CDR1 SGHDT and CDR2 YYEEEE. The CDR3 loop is CASSLGGGLADQPQHL. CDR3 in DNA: TGTGCCAGCAGCTTGGGAGGGGGGTTAGCGGATCAGCCCCAGCATCTT.

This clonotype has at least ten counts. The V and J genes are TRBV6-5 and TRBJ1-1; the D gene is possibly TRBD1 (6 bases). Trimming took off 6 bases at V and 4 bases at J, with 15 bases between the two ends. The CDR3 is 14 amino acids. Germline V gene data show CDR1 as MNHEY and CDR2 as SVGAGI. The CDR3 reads CASRLMGAGTEAFF. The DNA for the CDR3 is TGTGCCAGCAGATTGATGGGGGCCGGCACTGAAGCTTTCTTT.

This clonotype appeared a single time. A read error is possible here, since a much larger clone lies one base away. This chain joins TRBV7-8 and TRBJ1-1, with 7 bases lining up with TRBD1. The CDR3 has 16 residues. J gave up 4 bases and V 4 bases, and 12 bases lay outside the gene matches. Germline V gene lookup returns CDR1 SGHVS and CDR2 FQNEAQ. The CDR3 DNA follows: TGTGCCAGCAGCTCGGCCCCGGACAGGATGAGCACTGAAGCTTTCTTT. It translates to CASSSAPDRMSTEAFF.

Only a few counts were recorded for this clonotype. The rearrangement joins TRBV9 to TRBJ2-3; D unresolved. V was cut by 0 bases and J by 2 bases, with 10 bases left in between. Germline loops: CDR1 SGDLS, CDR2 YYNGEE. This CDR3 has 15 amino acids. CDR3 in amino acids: CASSVVSDNTDTQYF. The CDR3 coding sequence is TGTGCCAGCAGCGTAGTTAGTGATAACACAGATACGCAGTATTTT.

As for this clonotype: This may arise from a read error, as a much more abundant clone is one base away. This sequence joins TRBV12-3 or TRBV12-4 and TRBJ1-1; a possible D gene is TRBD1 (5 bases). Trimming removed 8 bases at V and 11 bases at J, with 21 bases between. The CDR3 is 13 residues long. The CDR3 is CASGLRMSGTAFF. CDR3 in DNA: TGTGCCAGCGGTCTAAGAATGAGCGGGACGGCTTTCTTT.

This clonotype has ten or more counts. The CDR3 loop reads CASKVSAITEAFF. The CDR3 DNA reads TGTGCCAGCAAGGTTAGCGCGATAACTGAAGCTTTCTTT. The chain couples TRBV27 to TRBJ1-1, with D unclear. Germline V CDR1 and CDR2: MNHEY, SMNVEV (reference sequence). The V and J ends lost 7 bases and 5 bases respectively, with 14 bases between them. The CDR3 loop spans 13 amino acids.

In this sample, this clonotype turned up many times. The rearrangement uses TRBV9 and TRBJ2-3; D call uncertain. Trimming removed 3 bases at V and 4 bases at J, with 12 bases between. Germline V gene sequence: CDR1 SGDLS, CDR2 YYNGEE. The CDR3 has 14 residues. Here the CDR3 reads CASSERDIPDTQYF. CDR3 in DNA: TGTGCCAGCAGCGAGCGAGATATTCCAGATACGCAGTATTTT.